The 3 T cell receptor beta chains in this list originate from one sample, sequenced in a study of T-cell reconstitution after alpha-beta-depleted transplantation in children. As it was prepared, the TCRbeta library received unique molecular identifiers. Via MiXCR, TCRdb re-called the PCR reads, giving one row per CDR3 protein. The data hold under 400,000 distinct CDR3 sequences, with approximately 23% observed a single time. The source material was PBMCs, mostly from graft donor cells, sampled 180 days after TCRalphabeta/CD19-depleted stem cell transplant. The origin of the receptors is a male patient younger than 18 who had a stem cell transplant for acute lymphoblastic leukemia, so the T cells may come from the graft donor.

This clonotype was counted at least ten times. The chain carries TRBV4-2 and TRBJ2-1; a possible D gene is TRBD2 (6 bases). The V end lost 0 bases, the J end lost 0 bases, and 12 bases lay between the germline ends. From germline, CDR1 is LGHNA and CDR2 YNFKEQ. This CDR3 has 17 amino acids. The CDR3 nucleotides read TGTGCCAGCAGCCAAGACCCCCGGCGGGACTCCTACAATGAGCAGTTCTTC. Protein: CASSQDPRRDSYNEQFF.

In its sample, this clonotype was seen a few times. Because the CDR3's place on the DNA is in doubt, the DNA is left out and the CDR3 is given as listed by TCRdb. The V and J genes are TRBV1 and TRBJ2-1; whether TRBD2, the table's D call, matches the DNA was not checked. TRBV1 is an annotated pseudogene. 18 amino acids form the CDR3, both terminal residues included. CDR3 sequence reads: CTSSQRWAAGTRYNEQFF.

The V and J genes are TRBV6-5 and TRBJ2-2; 9 positions match TRBD2. The CDR3 sequence is 17 residues long. With 0 bases clipped from V and 6 bases from J, the junction kept 8 bases outside the gene matches. The germline CDR1 and CDR2 sequences are MNHEY and SVGAGI. Here the CDR3 reads CASSYSTLAGRPGELFF. The CDR3 coding sequence is TGTGCCAGCAGTTACTCGACCCTAGCGGGAAGGCCCGGGGAGCTGTTTTTT.